The 23 T cell receptor beta chains below were found in one sample sequenced in a study of Graves' ophthalmopathy and Graves' hyperthyroidism. Amplification of TCR beta CDR3 regions used RNA transcripts. Second-round multiplex PCR followed a first-round RT-PCR using HTBI primers. TCRdb redid the calling of the multiplex PCR reads with MiXCR, one entry per CDR3 protein. This sample yields hundreds of thousands of distinct CDR3 sequences, of which roughly 20% are seen a single time; around 3.1% belongs to the top ten. The sample consisted of peripheral blood. All receptors derive from a woman under 30 with stable Graves' hyperthyroidism.

The J gene is TRBJ2-7, the V gene TRBV28; 7 bases match TRBD1. This CDR3 is built from 17 residues. Germline trimming cut 5 bases from V and 3 bases from J; bases unmatched to any gene: 16. Germline V gene data show CDR1 as MDHEN and CDR2 as SYDVKM. The CDR3 DNA is TGTGCCAGCAGTCGCCTTGGTTTGACAGGGTCTGGCTACGAGCAGTACTTC. It encodes CASSRLGLTGSGYEQYF.

This clonotype appeared many times. The J gene is TRBJ2-2, the V gene TRBV25-1, with TRBD1 matching over 8 bases. The ends lost 1 base at V and 5 bases at J; junction bases unmatched: 9. CDR1 is MGHDK and CDR2 is SYGVNS in the germline V gene. This CDR3 comprises 17 residues. The CDR3 region is CASSESHTGTGTGELFF. Written as DNA, the CDR3 is TGTGCCAGCAGTGAATCACATACCGGGACAGGTACCGGGGAGCTGTTTTTT.

As concerns this clonotype: The junction shows a germline mismatch at one end, possibly a read error. The V gene is TRBV12-3 or TRBV12-4, the J gene TRBJ1-1, with D possibly matching TRBD1 (5 bases). The CDR3 length is 13 residues. CDR3 sequence: CASSWGVNTVAFF. Here the CDR3 DNA reads TGTGCCAGCAGTTGGGGGGTTAACACTGTAGCTTTCTTT.

In this sample, this clonotype turned up a few times. The chain joins TRBV11-1 to TRBJ1-2; D gene unclear. Deletions cut 5 bases from V and 6 bases from J, with 22 bases between. Germline values: CDR1 SGHAT, CDR2 FQDESV (reference sequence). CDR3 length equals 16 residues. As DNA, the CDR3 is TGTGCCAGCAGCCTTTCGGCATTGGTGACGGAGGATGGCTACACCTTC. Encoded protein: CASSLSALVTEDGYTF.

The rearrangement links TRBV5-1 to TRBJ1-2, with 10 positions matching TRBD1. The ends lost 1 base at V and 7 bases at J; junction bases unmatched: 4. Germline loops: CDR1 SGHRS, CDR2 YFSETQ. This CDR3 has 14 amino acids. In DNA form, the CDR3 reads TGCGCCAGCAGCTTGCGACAGGGGGCGTTTGGCTACACCTTC. It codes for CASSLRQGAFGYTF.

The chain recombines TRBV6-1 with TRBJ1-2, with 9 bases identical to TRBD1. This CDR3 has 14 residues. V shed 5 bases, J shed 8 bases, and the junction held 9 bases outside the gene matches. Germline V lookup: CDR1 MNHNS, CDR2 SASEGT. The CDR3 DNA sequence: TGTGCCAGCAGTCAAATGCGGACAGGGGCCGGCTACACCTTC. It codes for CASSQMRTGAGYTF.

This clonotype was observed at least ten times. The genes are TRBV20-1 and TRBJ1-5; weak D call: TRBD1 (6 bases). The germline V gene encodes CDR1 DFQATT and CDR2 SNEGSKA (reference sequence). V lost 5 bases to trimming and J lost 2 bases, with 16 bases between them. The CDR3 extends over 15 amino acids. This chain's CDR3 is CSAGRGGVGNQPQHF. CDR3 nucleotide sequence: TGCAGTGCTGGCCGAGGGGGTGTGGGCAATCAGCCCCAGCATTTT.

The gene calls are TRBV19 and TRBJ1-5; D is undetermined. The V gene lost 4 bases and the J gene lost 0 bases, with 13 bases spanning the gap. CDR1 and CDR2 (germline): LNHDA, SQIVND (reference sequence). The CDR3 extends over 16 amino acids. The DNA of the CDR3 is TGTGCCAGTAGTAGACAAGGACGGTATAGCAATCAGCCCCAGCATTTT. Amino acid sequence: CASSRQGRYSNQPQHF.

The chain joins TRBV12-3 or TRBV12-4 to TRBJ2-7; 7 bases fit TRBD2. The CDR3 length is 16 residues. J was trimmed by 1 base and V by 5 bases; bases with no gene match: 11. This chain's CDR3 is CASSRRGAGLSYEQYF. The CDR3 DNA is TGTGCCAGCAGTCGGCGAGGAGCGGGGCTTTCCTACGAGCAGTACTTC.

This clonotype appeared many times. The genes are TRBV19 and TRBJ2-2, with 11 bases identical to TRBD2. Trimming took 6 bases from V and 4 from J; bases not matched to a gene: 4. There are 15 residues in the CDR3. Germline V lookup: CDR1 LNHDA, CDR2 SQIVND (reference sequence). The chain's CDR3 is CASSPTSGITGELFF. DNA of the CDR3: TGTGCCAGTAGCCCGACTAGCGGGATCACCGGGGAGCTGTTTTTT.

With regard to this clonotype: This is likely a read error, given that the CDR3 carries no conserved phenylalanine or tryptophan at its end. The DNA is left out, because the CDR3 cannot be placed on it with certainty; the CDR3 is given as TCRdb lists it. The rearrangement uses TRBV20-1 and TRBJ1-2; TRBD1, the D gene given by the table, was not confirmed from the DNA. Per germline, CDR1 DFQATT and CDR2 SNEGSKA (reference sequence). The CDR3 extends over 16 residues, inclusive of both ends. The CDR3 sequence: CSARSGGRSNNYGYTV.

This clonotype has a count of ten or more. This chain joins TRBV4-3 and TRBJ2-7; D might be TRBD2 (5 bases). CDR1 and CDR2 from the germline V gene are LGHNA and YSLEER. This CDR3 contains 14 residues. Trimming stripped 2 bases from V and 2 bases from J, with 10 bases between. Here the CDR3 DNA reads TGCGCCAGCAGCCAACTCACCGGGGCCTACGAGCAGTACTTC. The encoded protein is CASSQLTGAYEQYF.

This clonotype was counted many times. The chain employs TRBV6-1 and TRBJ1-2; unclear D gene. The CDR3 is 11 residues long. Germline lookup yields CDR1 MNHNS and CDR2 SASEGT. V was shortened by 7 bases and J by 4 bases, with 7 bases between the two germline ends. The CDR3 is CASTAGYGYTF. The DNA of the CDR3 is TGTGCCAGCACTGCGGGCTATGGCTACACCTTC.

This clonotype was found many times. The chain uses TRBV27 and TRBJ2-7, with D tentatively TRBD1 (6 bases). Germline V gives CDR1 MNHEY, CDR2 SMNVEV (reference sequence). CDR3 length equals 16 residues. Trimming pared 0 bases from V and 3 bases from J, leaving 15 bases between. The chain's CDR3 is CASSLSSGARVYEQYF. The DNA of the CDR3 is TGTGCCAGCAGTTTATCTTCAGGGGCGCGAGTCTACGAGCAGTACTTC.

The table lists this clonotype with many counts. This chain links TRBV6-1 with TRBJ1-2; 8 bases are a match to TRBD1. The CDR3 has 11 residues. Germline values: CDR1 MNHNS, CDR2 SASEGT. Germline trimming cut 6 bases from V and 6 bases from J; bases unmatched to any gene: 0. CDR3 sequence: CASRTGDGYTF. The CDR3 DNA reads as TGTGCCAGCAGGACAGGGGATGGCTACACCTTC.

This clonotype was recorded many times. The chain links TRBV14 to TRBJ1-3; D is perhaps TRBD1 (5 bases). Trimming removed 1 base from V and 0 bases from J, with 7 bases in between. CDR3 length equals 15 residues. Germline lookup yields CDR1 SGHDN and CDR2 FVKESK. CDR3 nucleotides: TGTGCCAGCAGCCAAGTGGGACCCTCTGGAAACACCATATATTTT. Residues: CASSQVGPSGNTIYF.

This clonotype was counted ten times or more. V gene TRBV19 combines with J gene TRBJ1-2; D remains ambiguous. The CDR3 extends over 16 amino acids. CDR1 and CDR2 (germline): LNHDA, SQIVND (reference sequence). The ends were cut back, 6 bases at V and 2 bases at J, with 19 bases in the middle. DNA for the CDR3: TGTGCCAGTAGCATCCGCCCCCTTCAGGAGAACTATGGCTACACCTTC. It translates to CASSIRPLQENYGYTF.

This clonotype occurred many times. This chain joins TRBV28 and TRBJ2-5; D possibly matches TRBD1 or TRBD2 (5 bases each). Germline V CDR1 and CDR2: MDHEN, SYDVKM. This CDR3 has 15 amino acids. V dropped 3 bases and J dropped 5 bases, with 16 bases sitting between them. CDR3 bases: TGTGCCAGCAGTTTTGTTGGGGGTGCGGTCGAGACCCAGTACTTC. It encodes CASSFVGGAVETQYF. The full variable domain, with the rest looked up from reference TRBV28 and TRBJ2-5, is DVKVTQSSRYLVKRTGEKVFLECVQDMDHENMFWYRQDPGLGLRLIYFSYDVKMKEKGDIPEGYSVSREKKERFSLILESASTNQTSMYLCASSFVGGAVETQYFGPGTRLLVL.

This clonotype was seen ten or more times. V is TRBV20-1 and J is TRBJ2-7, with TRBD1 as a possible D gene (8 bases). Looked up from germline, CDR1 is DFQATT and CDR2 is SNEGSKA (reference sequence). Trimming removed 6 bases at V and 3 bases at J, with 18 bases between. This CDR3 is 14 amino acids long. The CDR3 here is CSAKRGGQGYEQYF. The CDR3 bases are TGCAGTGCCAAGCGGGGAGGACAGGGCTACGAGCAGTACTTC.

This clonotype was observed at least ten times. The CDR3 reads CSARDPGAPYEQYF. The CDR3 DNA is TGCAGTGCTAGAGATCCGGGCGCACCCTACGAGCAGTACTTC. The chain recombines TRBV20-1 with TRBJ2-7; D is undetermined. Deletions cut 0 bases from V and 2 bases from J, with 11 bases between. CDR1 is DFQATT and CDR2 is SNEGSKA in the germline V gene (reference sequence). This CDR3 has 14 amino acids.

This clonotype came up many times. The rearrangement uses TRBV20-1 and TRBJ2-2, with TRBD2 matching over 14 bases. The CDR3 has 16 residues. CDR1 DFQATT and CDR2 SNEGSKA come from the germline V gene (reference sequence). V lost 3 bases to trimming and J lost 7 bases; unmatched junction nucleotides: 7. The CDR3 sequence: CSASGTSGSRNGELFF. Written as DNA, the CDR3 is TGCAGTGCTAGTGGGACTAGCGGGAGCAGGAACGGGGAGCTGTTTTTT.

This clonotype was observed many times. This sequence joins TRBV5-1 and TRBJ1-1; tentative D call: TRBD1 (5 bases). The CDR3 sequence is 13 residues long. Trimming left V 4 bases short and J 5 bases short, with 12 bases between. Germline CDR1 and CDR2: SGHRS and YFSETQ. The CDR3 reads CASSPGGWTEAFF. In DNA form, the CDR3 reads TGCGCCAGCAGCCCCGGGGGTTGGACTGAAGCTTTCTTT.

This clonotype came up many times. The rearrangement joins TRBV10-3 to TRBJ2-5, with 10 bases aligning to TRBD2. Trimming at V came to 5 bases and at J to 5 bases, leaving 11 bases not matched to a gene. The CDR3 totals 16 residues. Germline assignment: CDR1 ENHRY and CDR2 SYGVKD. CDR3 nucleotide sequence: TGTGCCATCAGTCCTAGTAGCGGGGGGAGTTCGGAGACCCAGTACTTC. This sequence encodes CAISPSSGGSSETQYF.